One and the same sample provided the 19 T cell receptor beta chains below, sequenced in a study of T cells in localized non-small cell lung cancer. Sequencing was performed with immunoSEQ multiplex PCR; in TCRdb, only in-frame clones are kept and a portion is missing. Among about 40,000 clones listed, 85% to 90% were seen once. Sequencing used peripheral blood, obtained before any cancer treatment. These TCRs come from a man between 18 and 50 years old with stage I lung adenocarcinoma.

The chain joins TRBV28 to TRBJ2-1; possible D gene TRBD2, 6 bases. The ends were cut back, 2 bases at V and 7 bases at J, with 12 bases in the middle. The CDR3 runs 14 residues. Germline V lookup: CDR1 MDHEN, CDR2 SYDVKM. The CDR3 loop is CASSLLGGNNEQFF. The DNA of the CDR3 is TGTGCCAGCAGTTTACTCGGGGGAAATAATGAGCAGTTCTTC.

The CDR3 loop is CASSLGGGNTEAFF. In DNA form, the CDR3 reads TGTGCCAGCAGTTTGGGGGGTGGGAACACTGAAGCTTTCTTT. The rearrangement uses TRBV28 and TRBJ1-1; the D gene is possibly TRBD1 (5 bases). The germline gives CDR1 MDHEN, CDR2 SYDVKM. This CDR3 region has 14 residues. Trimming took 3 bases from V and 1 from J, leaving 9 bases between them.

The chain recombines TRBV28 with TRBJ1-1, with a weak D call TRBD1 (5 bases). CDR3 length: 14 amino acids. Trimming removed 3 bases from V and 5 bases from J, with 13 bases in between. The germline V gene encodes CDR1 MDHEN and CDR2 SYDVKM. The CDR3: CASSLIRVGTEAFF. The CDR3 nucleotides read TGTGCCAGCAGTTTGATCAGGGTGGGGACTGAAGCTTTCTTT.

The chain uses TRBV11-2 and TRBJ1-2; possible D gene TRBD1, 5 bases. Germline CDR1 SGHAT, CDR2 FQNNGV. Trimming shortened V by 3 bases and J by 1 base, and 9 bases separated the two germline ends. This CDR3 region has 14 residues. The CDR3 nucleotides are TGTGCCAGCAGCTTCGCAGGGATTAACTATGGCTACACCTTC. Protein sequence: CASSFAGINYGYTF. The full variable domain, rest sourced from reference TRBV11-2 and TRBJ1-2, is EAGVAQSPRYKIIEKRQSVAFWCNPISGHATLYWYQQILGQGPKLLIQFQNNGVVDDSQLPKDRFSAERLKGVDSTLKIQPAKLEDSAVYLCASSFAGINYGYTFGSGTRLTVV.

CDR3 in amino acids: CAIAGGPDTQYF. Here the CDR3 DNA reads TGTGCCATCGCGGGGGGGCCTGATACGCAGTATTTT. The V and J genes are TRBV10-3 and TRBJ2-3; the match to TRBD2 covers 9 bases. The CDR3 totals 12 residues. The V gene's germline CDR1 is ENHRY and CDR2 SYGVKD. Trimming at V came to 8 bases and at J to 6 bases, leaving 3 bases not matched to a gene.

V usage is TRBV5-1 and J usage is TRBJ2-1; TRBD1 matches 8 bases. The CDR3 spans 12 residues. V trimming: 5 bases; J trimming: 8 bases; junction bases outside the gene matches: 3. Germline lookup yields CDR1 SGHRS and CDR2 YFSETQ. The CDR3 nucleotides are TGCGCCAGCAGGAAACAGGGGGATGAGCAGTTCTTC. The encoded protein is CASRKQGDEQFF.

The chain has TRBV6-1 and TRBJ2-7; the D is unclear. V lost 1 base to trimming and J lost 0 bases, with 10 bases between them. This CDR3 is built from 15 residues. Per the germline V gene, CDR1 is MNHNS and CDR2 is SASEGT. The CDR3 nucleotides are TGTGCCAGCAGTGAAGACGAAGTAGGCTCCTACGAGCAGTACTTC. This codes for CASSEDEVGSYEQYF.

V and J are TRBV4-3 and TRBJ2-4; possible D gene TRBD1, 5 bases. Trimming took 1 base from V and 6 from J, leaving 10 bases between them. The CDR3 totals 14 residues. Germline lookup yields CDR1 LGHNA and CDR2 YSLEER. CDR3 protein: CASSQGQGANIQYF. CDR3 sequence (DNA): TGCGCCAGCAGCCAAGGTCAGGGCGCAAACATTCAGTACTTC.

This clone appeared a few times. The chain links TRBV7-2 to TRBJ2-6; the D gene is possibly TRBD1 (5 bases). Germline CDR1 is SGHTA and CDR2 is FQGNSA. Trimming removed 6 bases at V and 2 bases at J, with 11 bases between. This CDR3 region has 15 residues. Here the CDR3 DNA reads TGTGCCAGCAGGGGCAGGGTGGCTGGGGCCAACGTCCTGACTTTC. Its translation: CASRGRVAGANVLTF.

This chain connects TRBV28 to TRBJ2-7, with D tentatively TRBD1 or TRBD2 (5 bases each). V lost 4 bases and J 7 bases, leaving 20 bases between the germline ends. The CDR3 sequence is 15 residues long. The germline CDR1 and CDR2 sequences are MDHEN and SYDVKM. This chain's CDR3 is CASSSPTEGTGEQYF. DNA for the CDR3: TGTGCCAGCAGTTCGCCTACGGAAGGGACGGGGGAGCAGTACTTC.

The chain links TRBV7-2 to TRBJ2-2; the D is unclear. This CDR3 is built from 16 residues. V was clipped by 1 base and J by 0 bases, with 9 bases between them. Germline V lookup: CDR1 SGHTA, CDR2 FQGNSA. In nucleotides, the CDR3 is TGTGCCAGCAGCTTAGTTCCAGCTACGAACACCGGGGAGCTGTTTTTT. Translating it yields CASSLVPATNTGELFF.

The chain is built from TRBV13 and TRBJ1-2; D is ambiguous. Germline V lookup: CDR1 PRHDT, CDR2 FYEKMQ (reference sequence). CDR3 length: 11 residues. V was trimmed by 2 bases and J by 8 bases, leaving 6 bases between them. The CDR3 loop is CASSLREGYTF. DNA of the CDR3: TGTGCCAGCAGCTTACGAGAAGGCTACACCTTC.

This sequence joins TRBV6-1 and TRBJ1-3; D might be TRBD1 (5 bases). With 4 bases removed from V and 4 bases from J, the gap between germline ends came to 8 bases. This CDR3 region has 13 residues. Germline lookup yields CDR1 MNHNS and CDR2 SASEGT. The CDR3 region has the DNA TGTGCCAGCAGTGGTCAGGGAGGAAACACCATATATTTT. Amino acids: CASSGQGGNTIYF.

The chain carries TRBV18 and TRBJ1-1; D gene ambiguous. CDR3 length: 16 residues. Trimming left V 0 bases short and J 0 bases short, with 11 bases between. CDR1 and CDR2 from the germline V gene are KGHSH and LQKENI. The CDR3 DNA follows: TGTGCCAGCTCACCACCGAGAGGAGGGATGAACACTGAAGCTTTCTTT. Residues: CASSPPRGGMNTEAFF.

This rearrangement joins TRBV5-8 to TRBJ2-6, with 7 positions matching TRBD2. The CDR3 spans 15 residues. V trimming: 4 bases; J trimming: 3 bases; junction bases outside the gene matches: 4. In germline, CDR1 is SGHTS, CDR2 YDEGEE. As DNA, the CDR3 is TGTGCCAGCAGCCATGGGGGGGATGGGGCCAACGTCCTGACTTTC. Amino acids: CASSHGGDGANVLTF.

The rearrangement joins TRBV9 to TRBJ2-1, with 14 bases fitting TRBD2. J was trimmed by 0 bases and V by 0 bases; bases with no gene match: 11. The CDR3 has 21 residues. Germline loops: CDR1 SGDLS, CDR2 YYNGEE. The chain's CDR3 is CASSVGMGLAGASYSYNEQFF. The CDR3 bases are TGTGCCAGCAGCGTAGGAATGGGACTAGCGGGGGCCTCCTACTCCTACAATGAGCAGTTCTTC.

V is TRBV2 and J is TRBJ1-5; D call uncertain. From germline, CDR1 is SNHLY and CDR2 FYNNEI. The CDR3 is made up of 14 amino acids. Trimming removed 7 bases at V and 1 base at J, with 11 bases between. Here the CDR3 reads CASTPDSSNQPQHF. In nucleotides, the CDR3 is TGTGCCAGCACTCCCGACTCCAGCAATCAGCCCCAGCATTTT.

The J gene is TRBJ2-7, the V gene TRBV19; 13 nucleotides agree with TRBD2. The J segment lost 3 bases and the V segment lost 5 bases, leaving 10 bases of the junction unmatched. The length of the CDR3 is 17 residues. The germline V gene has CDR1 LNHDA and CDR2 SQIVND (reference sequence). DNA for the CDR3: TGTGCCAGTAGTGGACCCCGGACTAGCGGGGGTATCTACGAGCAGTACTTC. Translating gives CASSGPRTSGGIYEQYF.

CDR3 amino acids: CASSWGPSRGNQPQHF. The CDR3 DNA sequence: TGTGCCAGCAGCTGGGGCCCCTCCCGGGGCAATCAGCCCCAGCATTTT. The chain combines TRBV5-6 with TRBJ1-5; weak D call: TRBD1 (5 bases). From germline, CDR1 is SGHDT and CDR2 YYEEEE. The CDR3 runs to 16 residues. Trimming left V 3 bases short and J 2 bases short, with 15 bases between.